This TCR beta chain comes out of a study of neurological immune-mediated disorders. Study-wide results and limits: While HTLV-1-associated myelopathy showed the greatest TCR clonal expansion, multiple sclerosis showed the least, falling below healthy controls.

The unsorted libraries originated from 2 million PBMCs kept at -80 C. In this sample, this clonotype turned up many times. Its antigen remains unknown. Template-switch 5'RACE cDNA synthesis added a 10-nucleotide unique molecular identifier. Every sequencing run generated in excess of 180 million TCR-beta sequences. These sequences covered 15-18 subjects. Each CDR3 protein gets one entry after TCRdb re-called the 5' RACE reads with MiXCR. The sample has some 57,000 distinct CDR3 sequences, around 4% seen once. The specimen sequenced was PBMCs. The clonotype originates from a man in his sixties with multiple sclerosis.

CDR3 region: CASSFRAPYNEQFF. The CDR3 region has the DNA TGTGCCAGCAGCTTCAGGGCCCCTTACAATGAGCAGTTCTTC. The gene calls are TRBV5-5 and TRBJ2-1, with D maybe TRBD1 (5 bases). The V and J ends lost 2 bases and 4 bases respectively, with 10 bases between them. There are 14 residues in the CDR3. Germline-derived CDR1 and CDR2 are SGHKS and YYEKEE (reference sequence).